This T cell receptor beta chain was sequenced for a study of neurological immune-mediated disorders (dated by TCRdb to about 2019). With regard to the full study: Using UMI-based sequencing, the study compared peripheral blood TCR-beta repertoires from patients with HTLV-I-associated myelopathy (HAM/TSP), patients with multiple sclerosis, and healthy controls. The roughly 110 TCR-beta libraries covered PBMC samples along with longitudinal samples, technical triplicates, and paired sorted CD4+ and CD8+ T-cell subsets. The cohort was made up of 60 to 75 subjects, consisting of roughly 14 HAM/TSP patients, around 35 multiple sclerosis patients and around 20 healthy controls. Overall results and qualifications from the work: Across subjects, expanded clones never shared an identical CDR3 amino acid sequence, which suggests that the TCR-beta repertoires in every group were private. TCR clonal expansion was highest in HAM/TSP patients and lowest in MS patients, with MS patients falling below even healthy controls.

This clonotype was observed at least ten times. The antigen this receptor binds is unknown. Nothing much larger sits one base from this clone, and base qualities are not available. The CDR3, cysteine through phenylalanine, is 14 amino acids long. Just the 42-base CDR3 DNA is kept, in frame starting at base 1. The germline V end is reduced by 3 bases and the J end by 7 bases; junction bases left unmatched: 2. CDR1 is given as SGHVS and CDR2 as FNYEAQ, both from the germline V gene. Blood bank volunteers in Maryland, USA served as the healthy controls. For unsorted PBMC libraries, 2 million PBMCs were used after storage in RNAlater at -80 degrees C until RNA extraction. Peripheral blood was subjected to Ficoll-Hypaque density gradient centrifugation to isolate PBMCs, which were then cryopreserved in liquid nitrogen. cDNA synthesis used template-switch 5'RACE with a primer carrying a 10-nucleotide random unique molecular identifier tagging each TCR transcript. Over 180 million TCR-beta sequences, covering 15-18 subjects, were produced in each sequencing run. The RNeasy kit was used for extraction of total RNA. The KAPA Real-time Library Amplification kit was used to amplify TCR-beta VDJ regions with primers for the TCR constant region and the 5'RACE anchor. A first PCR added sample indexes and Illumina adaptors, after which a second PCR increased the library yield. The roughly 650 bp TCR product was size-selected on a 2% E-gel SizeSelection system after Ampure bead purification. Before pooling, libraries had their quality checked on a Bioanalyzer, their concentration measured with Qubit, and their quantity determined with the Kapa Library Quantification kit. An Illumina HiSeq 2500 was used to sequence the libraries paired-end at 2 x 150 bp. To increase sequence diversity, about 25-31% phiX was spiked into each library pool. In the original analysis: Quality-filtered reads were processed with the UMI-based MiGEC pipeline, and over 90% of raw TCR sequences were removed by the MiGEC pipeline during error correction. IMGT germline references were used for aligning VDJ genes, and each clonotype was defined as a unique CDR3 amino acid sequence together with its V-J genes. Clonal expansion, Shannon diversity and CDR3 relatedness were evaluated with VDJtools (CalcPairwiseDistances, ClusterSamples), while phylogenetic trees were built in CLCbio workbench. Using coefficient-of-variation modelling across technical triplicates, the study counted a clone as expanded if it had at least 8 unique UMIs. TCRdb reworked the public reads: Q25 trimming with fastp, MiXCR clone assembly, productive beta chains retained. Records with the same CDR3 protein are collapsed into one entry carrying the most frequent genes and DNA. For this entry, the V and J calls and clone size follow TCRdb and not the study's own pipeline. The sample table contains 57,000 or so distinct CDR3 sequences; only one count was recorded for 10% to 12% of them. The ten largest clonotypes hold around 1.9% of the sample.

The V and J genes are TRBV7-6 and TRBJ1-6, with TRBD1 identical over 8 junction bases. The receptor was isolated from a man aged 55-75 years in good health. Sequenced input: PBMCs. The CDR3 amino acid sequence is: CASSFGTGNSPLHF. The DNA is as follows: TGTGCCAGCAGCTTTGGGACAGGCAATTCACCCCTCCACTTT.